The next 10 T cell receptor beta chains were all read from a single sample in a study of blood T cell repertoires in COVID-19. Assay used: immunoSEQ multiplex PCR; TCRdb lists only in-frame clones, some missing. This sample has 260,000 or so clones, with 70% to 90% found just once. Sample: peripheral blood. These receptors were obtained from a human donor in a cohort sampled during active COVID-19.

This clone was detected once. This chain connects TRBV6-4 to TRBJ2-3, with 8 bases that match TRBD1. Germline assignment: CDR1 MRHNA and CDR2 SNTAGT. After removal of 8 bases from V and 3 bases from J, the junction contained 16 bases not matched to a gene. The CDR3 has 17 residues. The CDR3 here is CASYEARGHKGTDTQYF. DNA for the CDR3: TGTGCCAGCTACGAAGCCAGGGGGCATAAGGGGACAGATACGCAGTATTTT.

This chain uses TRBV7-6 with TRBJ1-3, with 8 bases identical to TRBD1. J lost 4 bases, V lost 2 bases, and 4 bases had no gene match. This CDR3 spans 15 amino acids. CDR1 and CDR2 (germline): SGHVS, FNYEAQ. The CDR3 loop reads CASSLPTGVGNTIYF. The CDR3 DNA reads TGTGCCAGCAGCTTACCGACAGGGGTCGGAAACACCATATATTTT.

The J gene is TRBJ2-7, the V gene TRBV6-4, with D tentatively TRBD2 (5 bases). This CDR3 has 12 amino acids. Germline values: CDR1 MRHNA, CDR2 SNTAGT. V shed 7 bases and J shed 3 bases, with 10 bases lying between them. In nucleotides, the CDR3 is TGTGCCAGCAACGACGGAGGCTACGAGCAGTACTTC. It is translated as CASNDGGYEQYF.

This sequence joins TRBV5-4 and TRBJ2-7; the D gene is possibly TRBD2 (6 bases). Germline CDR1 reads SGHNT; CDR2 reads YYREEE (reference sequence). The V end lost 4 bases, the J end lost 3 bases, and 14 bases lay between the germline ends. The CDR3 runs 14 residues. The CDR3 spells CASSGRTGDYEQYF. CDR3 DNA: TGTGCCAGCAGCGGCCGGACGGGGGACTACGAGCAGTACTTC.

This clone was seen a few times. The chain carries TRBV11-2 and TRBJ2-1, with 9 bases that match TRBD2. Germline V lookup: CDR1 SGHAT, CDR2 FQNNGV. Trimming removed 4 bases from V and 6 bases from J; junction bases left unmatched: 7. The CDR3 has 15 amino acids. CDR3 protein: CASSSSGAEFNEQFF. The CDR3 region has the DNA TGTGCCAGCAGCTCTAGCGGGGCGGAGTTCAATGAGCAGTTCTTC.

The chain carries TRBV30 and TRBJ1-3, with unresolved D. V was pared by 3 bases and J by 0 bases, with 9 bases between. The length of the CDR3 is 14 residues. Looked up from germline, CDR1 is GTSNPN and CDR2 is SVGIG (reference sequence). Written as DNA, the CDR3 is TGTGCCTGGAGCTCTCCTAACTCTGGAAACACCATATATTTT. This encodes CAWSSPNSGNTIYF. Together with reference TRBV30 and TRBJ1-3, the CDR3 gives the full variable domain: SQTIHQWPATLVQPVGSPLSLECTVEGTSNPNLYWYRQAAGRGLQLLFYSVGIGQISSEVPQNLSASRPQDRQFILSSKKLLLSDSGFYLCAWSSPNSGNTIYFGEGSWLTVV.

V usage is TRBV4-1 and J usage is TRBJ1-5; possibly TRBD1 for D (6 bases). V lost 3 bases and J 0 bases, leaving 15 bases between the germline ends. The CDR3 totals 17 residues. The germline V gene has CDR1 MGHRA and CDR2 YSYEKL. The CDR3 region is CASSQEGTPHSNQPQHF. The CDR3 DNA reads TGCGCCAGCAGCCAGGAAGGGACACCCCATAGCAATCAGCCCCAGCATTTT.

The V gene is TRBV6-4, the J gene TRBJ2-5, with a tentative D call TRBD1 (5 bases). The CDR3 is made up of 12 amino acids. V was clipped by 2 bases and J by 5 bases, with 6 bases between them. The V gene's germline CDR1 is MRHNA and CDR2 SNTAGT. The CDR3 is CASSDPGETQYF. DNA for the CDR3: TGTGCCAGCAGTGACCCAGGGGAGACCCAGTACTTC.

The chain recombines TRBV9 with TRBJ2-3; the D is unclear. This CDR3 region has 14 residues. Germline-derived CDR1 and CDR2 are SGDLS and YYNGEE. The V and J ends lost 0 bases and 1 base respectively, with 6 bases between them. CDR3 bases: TGTGCCAGCAGCGTAGGGCCCGGCACAGATACGCAGTATTTT. Translated: CASSVGPGTDTQYF. Full variable domain (missing parts from reference TRBV9 and TRBJ2-3): DSGVTQTPKHLITATGQRVTLRCSPRSGDLSVYWYQQSLDQGLQFLIQYYNGEERAKGNILERFSAQQFPDLHSELNLSSLELGDSALYFCASSVGPGTDTQYFGPGTRLTVL.

This clone was seen a few times. The rearrangement links TRBV4-2 to TRBJ2-7; the D gene is possibly TRBD1 (5 bases). The ends were cut back, 5 bases at V and 4 bases at J, with 6 bases in the middle. Germline CDR1 LGHNA, CDR2 YNFKEQ. This CDR3 has 11 amino acids. CDR3 DNA sequence: TGTGCCAGCAGCGACAGTTACGAGCAGTACTTC. This translates into CASSDSYEQYF.